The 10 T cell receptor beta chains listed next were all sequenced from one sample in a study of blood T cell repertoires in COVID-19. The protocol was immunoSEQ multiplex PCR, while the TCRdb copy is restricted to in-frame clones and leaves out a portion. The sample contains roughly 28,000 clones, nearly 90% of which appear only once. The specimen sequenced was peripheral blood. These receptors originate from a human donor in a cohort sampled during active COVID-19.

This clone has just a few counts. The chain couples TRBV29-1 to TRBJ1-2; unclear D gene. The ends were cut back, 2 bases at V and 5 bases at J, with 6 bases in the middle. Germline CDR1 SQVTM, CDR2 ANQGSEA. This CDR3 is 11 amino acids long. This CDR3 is CSVEQVYGYTF. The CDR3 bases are TGCAGCGTTGAACAGGTGTATGGCTACACCTTC. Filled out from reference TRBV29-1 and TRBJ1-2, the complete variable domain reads SAVISQKPSRDICQRGTSLTIQCQVDSQVTMMFWYRQQPGQSLTLIATANQGSEATYESGFVIDKFPISRPNLTFSTLTVSNMSPEDSSIYLCSVEQVYGYTFGSGTRLTVV.

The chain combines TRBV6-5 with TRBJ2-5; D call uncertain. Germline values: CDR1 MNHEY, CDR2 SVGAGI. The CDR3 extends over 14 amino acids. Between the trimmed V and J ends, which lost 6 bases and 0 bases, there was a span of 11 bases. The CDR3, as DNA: TGTGCCAGCAGAAGGCGGCGGTACCAAGAGACCCAGTACTTC. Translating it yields CASRRRRYQETQYF.

In DNA form, the CDR3 reads TGTGCCAGCAGTGAAGGGCAGGGTCGGGGGAAGAACACTGAAGCTTTCTTT. It yields the protein CASSEGQGRGKNTEAFF. V and J are TRBV2 and TRBJ1-1, with D perhaps matching TRBD1 (5 bases). With 1 base removed from V and 1 base from J, the gap between germline ends came to 16 bases. This CDR3 is built from 17 residues. Germline CDR1 SNHLY, CDR2 FYNNEI.

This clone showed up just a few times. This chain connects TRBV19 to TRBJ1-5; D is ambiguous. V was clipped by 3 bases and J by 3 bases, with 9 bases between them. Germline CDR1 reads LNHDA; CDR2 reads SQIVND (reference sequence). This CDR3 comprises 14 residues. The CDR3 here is CASSIVPLNQPQHF. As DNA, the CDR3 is TGTGCCAGTAGTATTGTTCCTCTCAATCAGCCCCAGCATTTT. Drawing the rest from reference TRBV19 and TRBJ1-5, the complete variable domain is DGGITQSPKYLFRKEGQNVTLSCEQNLNHDAMYWYRQDPGQGLRLIYYSQIVNDFQKGDIAEGYSVSREKKESFPLTVTSAQKNPTAFYLCASSIVPLNQPQHFGDGTRLSIL.

This chain's CDR3 is CASTDGAQGAAFF. In DNA form, the CDR3 reads TGTGCCAGTACCGATGGGGCTCAGGGGGCCGCTTTCTTT. The V gene is TRBV19, the J gene TRBJ1-1, with 8 bases matching TRBD1. V shed 7 bases, J shed 11 bases, and the junction held 12 bases outside the gene matches. The CDR3 has 13 amino acids. The germline V gene encodes CDR1 LNHDA and CDR2 SQIVND (reference sequence).

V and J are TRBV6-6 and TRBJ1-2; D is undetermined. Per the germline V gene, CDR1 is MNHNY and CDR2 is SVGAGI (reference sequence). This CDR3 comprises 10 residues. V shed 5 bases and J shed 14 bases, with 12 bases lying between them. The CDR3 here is CASSGVHQTF. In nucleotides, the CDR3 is TGTGCCAGCAGTGGAGTTCACCAAACCTTC.

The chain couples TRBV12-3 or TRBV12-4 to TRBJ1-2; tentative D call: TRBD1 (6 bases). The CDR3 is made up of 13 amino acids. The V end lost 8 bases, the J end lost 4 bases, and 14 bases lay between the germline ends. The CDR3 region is CASRDNWAYGYTF. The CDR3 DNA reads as TGTGCCAGCCGGGACAATTGGGCCTATGGCTACACCTTC.

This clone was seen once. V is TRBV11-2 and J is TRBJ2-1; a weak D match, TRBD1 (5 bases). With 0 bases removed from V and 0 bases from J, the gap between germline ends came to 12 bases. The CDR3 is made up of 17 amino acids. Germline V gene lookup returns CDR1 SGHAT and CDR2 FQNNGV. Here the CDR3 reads CASSLEGGAISYNEQFF. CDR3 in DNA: TGTGCCAGCAGCTTAGAAGGTGGGGCTATCTCCTACAATGAGCAGTTCTTC.

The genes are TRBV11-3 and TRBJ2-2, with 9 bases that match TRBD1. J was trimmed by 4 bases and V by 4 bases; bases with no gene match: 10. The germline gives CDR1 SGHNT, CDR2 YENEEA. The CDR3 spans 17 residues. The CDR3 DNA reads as TGTGCCAGCAGCTCAACCCCGGGACAGGGTGGCACCGGGGAGCTGTTTTTT. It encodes CASSSTPGQGGTGELFF.

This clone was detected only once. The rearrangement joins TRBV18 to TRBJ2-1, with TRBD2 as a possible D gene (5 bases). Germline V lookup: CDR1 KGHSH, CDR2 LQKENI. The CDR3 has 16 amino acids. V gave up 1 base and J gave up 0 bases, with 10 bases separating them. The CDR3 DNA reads TGTGCCAGCTCACCACTGACGGGAAGCTCCTACAATGAGCAGTTCTTC. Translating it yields CASSPLTGSSYNEQFF. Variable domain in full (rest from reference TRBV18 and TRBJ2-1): NAGVMQNPRHLVRRRGQEARLRCSPMKGHSHVYWYRQLPEEGLKFMVYLQKENIIDESGMPKERFSAEFPKEGPSILRIQQVVRGDSAAYFCASSPLTGSSYNEQFFGPGTRLTVL.